This T cell receptor (beta chain) was recorded in a study of response to subunit inactivated influenza vaccine. This CDR3 is 18 amino acids long. Each CDR3 protein gets one entry after TCRdb re-called the RT-PCR reads with MiXCR. This table has some 640,000 distinct CDR3 sequences, approximately 15% appearing once. This clonotype has just a few counts. Antigen unknown. Study results and limitations: It was suggested by the authors that few new T cells are recruited by each seasonal influenza vaccination.

This TCR came from a middle-aged man who received an inactivated influenza vaccine. This sequence joins TRBV21-1 and TRBJ2-7; TRBD2 reflects the table's D call only, with no check against the DNA. TRBV21-1 is annotated as a pseudogene. The sample consisted of PBMCs from blood, taken 14 to 15 days before vaccination. The CDR3: CASSKEGREGDSSYEQYF. The CDR3 DNA is TGTGCCAGCAGCAAAGAGGGGCGGGAGGGCGATAGCTCCTACGAGCAGTACTTC.